This paragraph reports one T cell receptor beta chain. What it recognizes is unknown. This entry is derived from a study of cytomegalovirus exposure and HLA in healthy donors. The study's findings and limits: A later analysis reportedly identified an Asian-associated ancestry cluster as carrying fewer N-insertions than the roughly 700-donor mean.

Amplification used 60 Vbeta primers and 13 Jbeta primers. Here immunoSEQ multiplex PCR was the method, and the copy in TCRdb shows in-frame clones only, minus some. The sample contains roughly 110,000 clones, 82% of which appear only once. The CDR3 extends over 17 amino acids. Germline CDR1 reads SGHDN; CDR2 reads FVKESK. V gave up 4 bases and J gave up 4 bases; unmatched junction bases: 12. The sample comprised PBMCs. This TCR was sampled from a man between 25 and 39 years old in good health and CMV-seropositive. This chain uses TRBV14 with TRBJ2-1; 8 bases map to TRBD2. CDR3 amino acids: CASSRSRAGGLYNEQFF. The CDR3 DNA reads as TGTGCCAGCAGCCGTTCGCGTGCGGGGGGCTTATACAATGAGCAGTTCTTC.